The present T cell receptor (beta chain) was sequenced within a study of cytomegalovirus exposure and HLA in healthy donors. Study-wide results and caveats: Reports indicated that the classifier achieved high specificity and sensitivity in diagnosing cytomegalovirus status. The study flagged about 150 TCR beta chains as cytomegalovirus-associated. Reports state that TCR beta sequences accurately predicted most subjects' HLA-A and HLA-B alleles. Highly shared sequence variants in one cluster were likely a sequencing artifact.

V lost 4 bases and J 7 bases, leaving 16 bases between the germline ends. Per germline, CDR1 MGHRA and CDR2 YSYEKL. The CDR3 length is 15 residues. The primer mix had 60 Vbeta and 13 Jbeta primers. Assay used: immunoSEQ multiplex PCR; TCRdb lists only in-frame clones, some missing. The sample holds some 140,000 clones, over 65% seen once. As for this clone: What it recognizes is unknown.

The sequencing sample was made of PBMCs. V and J are TRBV4-1 and TRBJ1-4; D unclear. This sequence originates from a man between 50 and 59 years old in good health and CMV-seronegative. In DNA form, the CDR3 reads TGCGCCAGCAGCCCCCTTGAGGGTGGTCGTGAAAAACTGTTTTTT. This sequence encodes CASSPLEGGREKLFF.